The 19 T cell receptor beta chains in this list originate from one sample, sequenced in a study of CD8 T cells in Susac syndrome. Random hexamers were used to reverse transcribe 0.5 to 1 ug of RNA. TCRdb ran MiXCR on the immunoSEQ multiplex PCR reads and lists one entry per CDR3 protein. This sample carries more than 75,000 distinct CDR3 sequences, over 85% of them seen once, and the ten largest clones take around 0.32%. The sample was CD8+ T cells from PBMCs. These receptors originate from a human donor in good health.

This chain links TRBV4-1 with TRBJ2-2; D gene ambiguous. Germline CDR1 MGHRA, CDR2 YSYEKL. Trimming pared 6 bases from V and 2 bases from J, leaving 16 bases between. The length of the CDR3 is 16 residues. As DNA, the CDR3 is TGCGCCAGCAGATCATATGCGGAGCAAAACACCGGGGAGCTGTTTTTT. Amino acid sequence: CASRSYAEQNTGELFF.

The CDR3 loop is CASRQGTNYGYTF. In DNA, the CDR3 is TGTGCCAGCAGACAGGGGACTAACTATGGCTACACCTTC. The chain is built from TRBV5-6 and TRBJ1-2; 7 bases line up with TRBD1. J lost 0 bases, V lost 5 bases, and 1 base had no gene match. Germline values: CDR1 SGHDT, CDR2 YYEEEE. The CDR3 contains 13 residues.

The chain recombines TRBV5-1 with TRBJ2-7, with TRBD1 matching 7 bases. With V trimmed by 0 bases and J by 3 bases, 3 bases remained unmatched. Germline CDR1 and CDR2: SGHRS and YFSETQ. This CDR3 comprises 14 residues. CDR3 in DNA: TGCGCCAGCAGCTTGGGACAGGGCCACTACGAGCAGTACTTC. Residues: CASSLGQGHYEQYF.

This clonotype was seen just once. The J gene is TRBJ2-1, the V gene TRBV29-1, with D perhaps TRBD1 (6 bases). CDR1 is SQVTM and CDR2 is ANQGSEA in the germline V gene. Trimming stripped 1 base from V and 3 bases from J, with 13 bases between. The CDR3 runs to 15 residues. CDR3: CSVEGVQGSYNEQFF. The CDR3 DNA is TGCAGCGTTGAAGGGGTGCAGGGGAGCTACAATGAGCAGTTCTTC.

CDR3 protein: CASSEALQGPNYGYTF. The CDR3 bases are TGTGCCAGCAGTGAAGCGCTTCAAGGCCCTAACTATGGCTACACCTTC. V usage is TRBV6-1 and J usage is TRBJ1-2, with D unresolved. The V end was cut by 0 bases, the J end by 0 bases, with 11 bases between. Germline V gives CDR1 MNHNS, CDR2 SASEGT. The length of the CDR3 is 16 residues.

This sequence joins TRBV6-6 and TRBJ1-1, with D unclear. Trimming stripped 0 bases from V and 5 bases from J, with 7 bases between. Germline V gene data show CDR1 as MNHNY and CDR2 as SVGAGI (reference sequence). There are 13 residues in the CDR3. The CDR3 nucleotides are TGTGCCAGCAGTTACTCGGAGCAGACTGAAGCTTTCTTT. It specifies CASSYSEQTEAFF.

The rearrangement uses TRBV19 and TRBJ2-7; 9 bases are shared with TRBD1. The CDR3 contains 13 residues. Per germline, CDR1 LNHDA and CDR2 SQIVND (reference sequence). After removal of 6 bases from V and 7 bases from J, the junction contained 7 bases not matched to a gene. The CDR3 nucleotides read TGTGCCAGTAGCCCAGGGACAGGGAGTGAGCAGTACTTC. Amino acids: CASSPGTGSEQYF.

The sample holds one count of this clonotype. The chain joins TRBV15 to TRBJ2-5; 9 bases agree with TRBD2. This CDR3 has 14 amino acids. Unmatched junction bases numbered 1, after V lost 3 bases and J lost 2 bases. Per the germline V gene, CDR1 is LNHNV and CDR2 is YYDKDF (reference sequence). In DNA, the CDR3 is TGTGCCACCAGCAGCGGACTAGCGCAAGAGACCCAGTACTTC. Its translation: CATSSGLAQETQYF.

V is TRBV9 and J is TRBJ1-1; D remains ambiguous. CDR1 is SGDLS and CDR2 is YYNGEE in the germline V gene. The CDR3 covers 14 residues. V lost 7 bases to trimming and J lost 4 bases, with 17 bases between them. The CDR3 DNA reads as TGTGCCAGCGGAGCGGGAGGATGGGGCACTGAAGCTTTCTTT. Translating it yields CASGAGGWGTEAFF.

The V and J genes are TRBV3-1 and TRBJ2-1; TRBD2 aligns across 12 bases. Germline values: CDR1 LGHDT, CDR2 YNNKEL (reference sequence). This CDR3 contains 18 residues. The trim removed 7 bases at V and 6 bases at J, leaving 16 bases unmatched. Written as DNA, the CDR3 is TGTGCCAGCACCCCACTAGCGGGGGGTACTGGGAAAGGCAATGAGCAGTTCTTC. Its translation: CASTPLAGGTGKGNEQFF.

The rearrangement uses TRBV5-1 and TRBJ1-1; possible D gene TRBD1, 6 bases. CDR1 is SGHRS and CDR2 is YFSETQ in the germline V gene. This CDR3 comprises 13 residues. The V gene lost 2 bases and the J gene lost 5 bases, with 10 bases spanning the gap. CDR3 region: CASSFRGETEAFF. The CDR3 bases are TGCGCCAGCAGCTTCAGGGGCGAAACTGAAGCTTTCTTT.

The rearrangement joins TRBV29-1 to TRBJ2-7; the match to TRBD1 covers 10 bases. Losses at the gene ends were 7 bases for V and 5 bases for J; bases not matched to a gene: 2. Germline V gene sequence: CDR1 SQVTM, CDR2 ANQGSEA. This CDR3 contains 11 residues. The CDR3 protein is CSGTGGNEQYF. In nucleotides, the CDR3 is TGCAGCGGGACAGGGGGGAACGAGCAGTACTTC.

This chain links TRBV5-8 with TRBJ2-7; tentatively, D is TRBD2 (6 bases). Germline CDR1 SGHTS, CDR2 YDEGEE. Trimming removed 5 bases from V and 4 bases from J, with 16 bases in between. The CDR3 totals 14 residues. As DNA, the CDR3 is TGTGCCAGCAGTTCCCGCGCAGGGAGGTACGAGCAGTACTTC. It codes for CASSSRAGRYEQYF.

The CDR3, as DNA: TGTGCCAGCAGTCCAACCGGGACAGCAAGCACAGATACGCAGTATTTT. Translation: CASSPTGTASTDTQYF. The chain combines TRBV6-4 with TRBJ2-3; 7 bases line up with TRBD1. Germline lookup yields CDR1 MRHNA and CDR2 SNTAGT. V lost 5 bases and J lost 0; bases outside the gene matches: 8. The CDR3 is 16 residues long.

This clonotype was found a few times. The genes are TRBV10-3 and TRBJ2-3; TRBD1 might be the D (6 bases). This CDR3 is built from 16 residues. The germline gives CDR1 ENHRY, CDR2 SYGVKD. Trimming cost V 6 bases and J 5 bases, with 21 bases left between them. The CDR3 DNA reads TGTGCCATCAGCGAGGACAGCCGCAGCCGATTAGATACGCAGTATTTT. Translated, it gives CAISEDSRSRLDTQYF.

The chain links TRBV10-3 to TRBJ1-4; 7 nucleotides agree with TRBD1. The CDR3 loop spans 16 amino acids. V trimming: 0 bases; J trimming: 9 bases; junction bases outside the gene matches: 10. Germline V gene lookup returns CDR1 ENHRY and CDR2 SYGVKD. In nucleotides, the CDR3 is TGTGCCATCAGTGAGTCCTCCGGGACAGAGGGCCAAAAACTGTTTTTT. Translated, it gives CAISESSGTEGQKLFF.

The table lists this clonotype with a count of one. The chain recombines TRBV3-1 with TRBJ2-5; 8 bases are shared with TRBD1. The germline V gene has CDR1 LGHDT and CDR2 YNNKEL (reference sequence). V trimming: 4 bases; J trimming: 5 bases; junction bases outside the gene matches: 6. The CDR3 is 14 amino acids. CDR3 sequence: CASSLAGGAETQYF. Written as DNA, the CDR3 is TGTGCCAGCAGCCTCGCAGGGGGCGCTGAGACCCAGTACTTC.

V is TRBV6-5 and J is TRBJ1-6; TRBD1 aligns across 9 bases. Germline values: CDR1 MNHEY, CDR2 SVGAGI. The CDR3 totals 14 residues. The junction had 0 bases not matched to a gene; V was cut back by 2 bases and J by 7 bases. CDR3 DNA sequence: TGTGCCAGCAGTTACGGGACAGGGAATTCACCCCTCCACTTT. Encoded protein: CASSYGTGNSPLHF.

J is TRBJ2-7 and V is TRBV13, with TRBD1 matching 8 bases. The CDR3 runs to 13 residues. CDR1 is PRHDT, CDR2 FYEKMQ, per germline (reference sequence). J gave up 4 bases and V 5 bases, and 4 bases lay outside the gene matches. CDR3 bases: TGTGCCAGCAGCGCAACAGGGGGGTACGAGCAGTACTTC. Protein sequence: CASSATGGYEQYF. Full variable domain (outside the CDR3, taken from reference TRBV13 and TRBJ2-7): AAGVIQSPRHLIKEKRETATLKCYPIPRHDTVYWYQQGPGQDPQFLISFYEKMQSDKGSIPDRFSAQQFSDYHSELNMSSLELGDSALYFCASSATGGYEQYFGPGTRLTVT.